Below are 2 T cell receptor beta chains sequenced from a single sample in a study of neurological immune-mediated disorders (dated by TCRdb to between 2018 and 2021). The time point label for this specimen denotes: longitudinal time-point 1 (baseline). The library was built by means of 5' RACE. The sequencer listed for this sample is Illumina HiSeq 2500. TCRdb reran the public reads through fastp at Q25 and MiXCR, keeping productive beta chains. Entries are consolidated by CDR3 protein sequence, retaining the most common genes and DNA. The sample table holds approximately 49,000 distinct CDR3 sequences, of which 9% to 10% were seen once. Less than 2% of the sample is held by the ten biggest clonotypes. The sequenced sample consisted of PBMCs. All receptors come from a woman between 40 and 50 years old in good health.

In this sample, this clonotype turned up many times. The chain's CDR3 is CASSLLRGGSSYEQYF. The CDR3 DNA follows: TGTGCCAGCAGCTTGCTACGGGGGGGAAGCTCCTACGAGCAGTACTTC. The chain recombines TRBV5-6 with TRBJ2-7; 8 nucleotides agree with TRBD2. V trimming: 1 base; J trimming: 0 bases; junction bases outside the gene matches: 6. Germline V lookup: CDR1 SGHDT, CDR2 YYEEEE. The CDR3 runs 16 residues. Looking up the rest from reference TRBV5-6 and TRBJ2-7 gives the full variable domain: DAGVTQSPTHLIKTRGQQVTLRCSPKSGHDTVSWYQQALGQGPQFIFQYYEEEERQRGNFPDRFSGHQFPNYSSELNVNALLLGDSALYLCASSLLRGGSSYEQYFGPGTRLTVT.

V and J are TRBV5-1 and TRBJ2-5; 8 bases map to TRBD2. The CDR3 is 16 residues long. Germline trimming cut 0 bases from V and 2 bases from J; bases unmatched to any gene: 6. CDR1 and CDR2 from the germline V gene are SGHRS and YFSETQ. The CDR3 nucleotides read TGCGCCAGCAGCTTGGGGCTCGGCGGGGGGCAAGAGACCCAGTACTTC. Amino acids: CASSLGLGGGQETQYF.